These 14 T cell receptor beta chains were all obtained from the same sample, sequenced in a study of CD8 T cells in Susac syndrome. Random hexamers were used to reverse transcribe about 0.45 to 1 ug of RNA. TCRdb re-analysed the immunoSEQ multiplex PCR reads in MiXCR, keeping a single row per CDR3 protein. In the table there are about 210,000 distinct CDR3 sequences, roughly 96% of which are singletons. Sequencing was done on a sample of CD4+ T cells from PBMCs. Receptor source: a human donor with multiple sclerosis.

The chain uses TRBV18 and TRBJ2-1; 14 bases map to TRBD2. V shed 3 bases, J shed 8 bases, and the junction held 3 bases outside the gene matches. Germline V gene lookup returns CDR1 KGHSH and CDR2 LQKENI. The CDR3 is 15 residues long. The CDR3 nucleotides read TGTGCCAGCTCACCCGAGGGACTAGCGGGAGATGAGCAGTTCTTC. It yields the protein CASSPEGLAGDEQFF.

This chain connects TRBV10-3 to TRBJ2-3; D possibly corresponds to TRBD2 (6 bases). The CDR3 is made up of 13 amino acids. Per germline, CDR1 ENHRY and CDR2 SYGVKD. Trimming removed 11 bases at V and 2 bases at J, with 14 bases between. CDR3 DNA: TGTGCCCTAAGGGCGGGATACACAGATACGCAGTATTTT. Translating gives CALRAGYTDTQYF.

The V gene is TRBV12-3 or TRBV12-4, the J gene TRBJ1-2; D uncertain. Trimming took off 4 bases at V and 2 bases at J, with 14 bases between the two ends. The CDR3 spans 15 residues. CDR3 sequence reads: CASSSLRSENYGYTF. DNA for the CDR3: TGTGCCAGCAGTTCTCTGAGGAGTGAGAACTATGGCTACACCTTC.

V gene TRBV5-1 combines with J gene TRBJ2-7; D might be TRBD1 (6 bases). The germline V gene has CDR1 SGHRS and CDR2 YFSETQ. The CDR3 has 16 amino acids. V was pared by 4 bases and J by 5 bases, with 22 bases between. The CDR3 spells CASSKAITGLEDEQYF. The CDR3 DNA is TGCGCCAGCAGCAAAGCCATCACAGGGCTCGAGGACGAGCAGTACTTC.

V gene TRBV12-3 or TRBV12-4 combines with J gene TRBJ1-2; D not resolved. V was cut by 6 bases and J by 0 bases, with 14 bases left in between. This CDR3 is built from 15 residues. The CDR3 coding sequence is TGTGCCAGCAGCCGGGCCCCAACAGCTAACTATGGCTACACCTTC. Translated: CASSRAPTANYGYTF.

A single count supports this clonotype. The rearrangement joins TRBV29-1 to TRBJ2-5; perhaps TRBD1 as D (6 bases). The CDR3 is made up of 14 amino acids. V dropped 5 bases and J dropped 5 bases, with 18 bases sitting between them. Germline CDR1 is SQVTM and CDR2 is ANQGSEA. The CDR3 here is CSVRQGSKKETQYF. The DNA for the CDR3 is TGCAGCGTTCGGCAGGGGTCAAAGAAGGAGACCCAGTACTTC.

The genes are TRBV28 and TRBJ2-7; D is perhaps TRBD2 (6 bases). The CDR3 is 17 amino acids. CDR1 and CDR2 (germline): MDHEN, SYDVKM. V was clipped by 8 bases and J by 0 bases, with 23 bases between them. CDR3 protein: CASRLATRAPFSYEQYF. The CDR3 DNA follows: TGTGCCAGCCGCCTAGCGACACGCGCCCCGTTCTCCTACGAGCAGTACTTC.

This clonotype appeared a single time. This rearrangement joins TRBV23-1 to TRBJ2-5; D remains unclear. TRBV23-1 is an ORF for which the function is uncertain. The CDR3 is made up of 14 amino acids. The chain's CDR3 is CTHQPERWLRTQYF. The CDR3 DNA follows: TGCACACATCAACCCGAAAGATGGTTGAGGACCCAGTACTTC.

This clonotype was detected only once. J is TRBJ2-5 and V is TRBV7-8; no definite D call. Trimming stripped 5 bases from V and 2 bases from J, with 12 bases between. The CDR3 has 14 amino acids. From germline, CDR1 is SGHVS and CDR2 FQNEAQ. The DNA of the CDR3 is TGTGCCAGCAGCCCAACCCTACCTCAAGAGACCCAGTACTTC. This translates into CASSPTLPQETQYF.

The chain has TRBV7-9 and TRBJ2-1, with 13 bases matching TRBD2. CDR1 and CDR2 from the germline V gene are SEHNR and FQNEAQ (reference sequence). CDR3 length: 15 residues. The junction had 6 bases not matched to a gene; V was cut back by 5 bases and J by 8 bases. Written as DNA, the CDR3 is TGTGCCAGCAGCCCTGGACTAGCGGGAGAGTATGAGCAGTTCTTC. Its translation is CASSPGLAGEYEQFF.

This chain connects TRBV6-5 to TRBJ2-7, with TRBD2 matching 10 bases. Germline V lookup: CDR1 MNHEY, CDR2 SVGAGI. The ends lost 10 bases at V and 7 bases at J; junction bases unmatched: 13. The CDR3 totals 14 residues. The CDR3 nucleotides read TGTGCCACCCTTGTGGTAGCGGGAGGTCGGGAGCAGTACTTC. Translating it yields CATLVVAGGREQYF.

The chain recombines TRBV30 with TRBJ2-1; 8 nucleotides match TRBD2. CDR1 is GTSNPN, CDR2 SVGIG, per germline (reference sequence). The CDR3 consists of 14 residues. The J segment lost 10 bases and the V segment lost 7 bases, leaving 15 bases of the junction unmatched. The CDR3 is CAYGLTSASLEQFF. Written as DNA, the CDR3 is TGTGCCTACGGCTTGACTAGCGCCTCTCTGGAGCAGTTCTTC.

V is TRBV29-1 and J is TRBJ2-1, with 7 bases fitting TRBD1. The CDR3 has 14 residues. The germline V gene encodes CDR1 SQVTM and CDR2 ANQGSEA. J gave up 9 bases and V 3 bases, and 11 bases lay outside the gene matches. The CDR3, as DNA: TGCAGCGTTGACCTCGGGACAGCTCGTGCTGAGCAGTTCTTC. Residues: CSVDLGTARAEQFF.

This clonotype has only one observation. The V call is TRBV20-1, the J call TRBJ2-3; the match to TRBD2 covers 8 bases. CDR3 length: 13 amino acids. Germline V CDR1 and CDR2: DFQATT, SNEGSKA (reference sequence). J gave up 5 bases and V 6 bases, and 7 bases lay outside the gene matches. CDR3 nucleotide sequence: TGCAGTGCACGGGGGGGCACCCTAGATACGCAGTATTTT. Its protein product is CSARGGTLDTQYF.